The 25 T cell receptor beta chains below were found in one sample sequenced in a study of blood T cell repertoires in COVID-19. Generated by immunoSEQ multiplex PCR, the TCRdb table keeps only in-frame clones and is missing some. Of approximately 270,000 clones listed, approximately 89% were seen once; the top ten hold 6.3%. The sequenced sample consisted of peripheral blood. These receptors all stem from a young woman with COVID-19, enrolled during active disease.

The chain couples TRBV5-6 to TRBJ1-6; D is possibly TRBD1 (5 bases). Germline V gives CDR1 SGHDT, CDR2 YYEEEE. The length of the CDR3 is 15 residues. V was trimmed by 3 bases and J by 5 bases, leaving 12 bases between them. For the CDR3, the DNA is TGTGCCAGCAGCTACCGGGGGATCGATAATTCACCCCTCCACTTT. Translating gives CASSYRGIDNSPLHF.

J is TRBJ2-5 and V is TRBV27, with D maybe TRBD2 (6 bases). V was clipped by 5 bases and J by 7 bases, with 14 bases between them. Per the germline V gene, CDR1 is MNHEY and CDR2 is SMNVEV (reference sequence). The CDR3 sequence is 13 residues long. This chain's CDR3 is CASSTRGSGTQYF. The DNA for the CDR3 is TGTGCCAGCAGTACCCGGGGGTCAGGGACCCAGTACTTC.

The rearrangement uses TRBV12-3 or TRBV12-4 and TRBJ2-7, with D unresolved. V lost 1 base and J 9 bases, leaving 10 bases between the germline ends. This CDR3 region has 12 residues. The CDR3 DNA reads TGTGCCAGCAGTTTAGAAAGCCACGGGCAGTACTTC. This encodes CASSLESHGQYF.

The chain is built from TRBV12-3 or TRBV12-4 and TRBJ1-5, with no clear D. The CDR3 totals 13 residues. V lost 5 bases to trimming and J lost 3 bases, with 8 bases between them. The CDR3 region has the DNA TGTGCCAGCAGTACAGTGAACAATCAGCCCCAGCATTTT. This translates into CASSTVNNQPQHF.

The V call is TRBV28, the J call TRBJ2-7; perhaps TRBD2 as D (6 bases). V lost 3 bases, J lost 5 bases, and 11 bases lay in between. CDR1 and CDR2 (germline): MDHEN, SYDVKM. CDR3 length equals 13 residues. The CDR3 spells CASSLAGTHEQYF. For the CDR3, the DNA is TGTGCCAGCAGTTTGGCGGGGACCCACGAGCAGTACTTC.

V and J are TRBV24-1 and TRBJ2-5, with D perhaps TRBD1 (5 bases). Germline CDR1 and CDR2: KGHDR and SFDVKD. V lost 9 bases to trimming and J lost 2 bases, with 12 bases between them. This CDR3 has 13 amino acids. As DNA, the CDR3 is TGTGCCACCGCCCAGGGTGTTCAAGAGACCCAGTACTTC. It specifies CATAQGVQETQYF.

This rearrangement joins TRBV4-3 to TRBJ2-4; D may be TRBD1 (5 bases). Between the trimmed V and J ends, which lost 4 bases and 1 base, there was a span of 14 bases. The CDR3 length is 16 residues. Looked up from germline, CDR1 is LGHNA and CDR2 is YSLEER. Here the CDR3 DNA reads TGCGCCAGCAGCCCCGGCAGGGATAGGGCCAAAAACATTCAGTACTTC. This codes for CASSPGRDRAKNIQYF.

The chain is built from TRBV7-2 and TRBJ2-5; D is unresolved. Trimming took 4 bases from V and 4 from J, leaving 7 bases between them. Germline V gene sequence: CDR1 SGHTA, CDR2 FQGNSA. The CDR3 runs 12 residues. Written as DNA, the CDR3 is TGTGCCAGCAGCTCCCGAGGAGAGACCCAGTACTTC. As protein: CASSSRGETQYF. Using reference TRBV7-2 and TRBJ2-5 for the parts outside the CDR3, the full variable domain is GAGVSQSPSNKVTEKGKDVELRCDPISGHTALYWYRQSLGQGLEFLIYFQGNSAPDKSGLPSDRFSAERTGGSVSTLTIQRTQQEDSAVYLCASSSRGETQYFGPGTRLLVL.

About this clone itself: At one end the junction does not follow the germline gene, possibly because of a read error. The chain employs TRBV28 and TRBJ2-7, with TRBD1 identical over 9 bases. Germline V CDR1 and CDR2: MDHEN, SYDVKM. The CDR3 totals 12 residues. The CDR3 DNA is TGTGCCAGCAGTCAGGGACAAGGGGACAGGGACTTC. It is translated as CASSQGQGDRDF.

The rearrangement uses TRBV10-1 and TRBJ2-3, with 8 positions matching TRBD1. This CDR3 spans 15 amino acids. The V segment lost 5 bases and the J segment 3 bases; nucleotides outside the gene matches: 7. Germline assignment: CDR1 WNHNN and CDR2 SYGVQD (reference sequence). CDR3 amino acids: CASSRTGSATDTQYF. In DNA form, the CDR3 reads TGCGCCAGCAGTAGGACAGGGAGTGCGACAGATACGCAGTATTTT.

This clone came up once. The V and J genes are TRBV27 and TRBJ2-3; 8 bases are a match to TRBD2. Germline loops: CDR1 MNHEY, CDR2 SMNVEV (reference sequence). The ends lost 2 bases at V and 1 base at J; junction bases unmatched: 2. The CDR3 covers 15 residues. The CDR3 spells CASSLPGLGTDTQYF. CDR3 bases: TGTGCCAGCAGTTTACCGGGACTAGGCACAGATACGCAGTATTTT.

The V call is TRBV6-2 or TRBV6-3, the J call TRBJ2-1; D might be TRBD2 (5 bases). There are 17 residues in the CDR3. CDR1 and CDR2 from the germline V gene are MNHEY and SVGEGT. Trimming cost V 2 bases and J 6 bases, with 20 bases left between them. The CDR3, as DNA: TGTGCCAGCAGTTACCAACAATCTGGTTCCCGGGGCAATGAGCAGTTCTTC. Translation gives CASSYQQSGSRGNEQFF.

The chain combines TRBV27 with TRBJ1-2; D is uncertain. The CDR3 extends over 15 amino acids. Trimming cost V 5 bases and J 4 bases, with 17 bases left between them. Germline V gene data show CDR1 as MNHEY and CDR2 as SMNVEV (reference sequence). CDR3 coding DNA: TGTGCCAGCAGTACCACGGGAATAGGGTTCTATGGCTACACCTTC. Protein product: CASSTTGIGFYGYTF.

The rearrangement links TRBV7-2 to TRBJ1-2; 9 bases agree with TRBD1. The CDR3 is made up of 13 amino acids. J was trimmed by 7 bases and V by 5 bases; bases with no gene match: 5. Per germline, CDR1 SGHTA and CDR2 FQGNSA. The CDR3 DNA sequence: TGTGCCAGCAGCGCACAGGGGGCTCTTGGCTACACCTTC. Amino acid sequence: CASSAQGALGYTF.

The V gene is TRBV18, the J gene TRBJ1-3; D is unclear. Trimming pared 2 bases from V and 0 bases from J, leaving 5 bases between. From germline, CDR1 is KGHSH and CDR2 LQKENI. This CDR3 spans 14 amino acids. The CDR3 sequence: CASSPGASGNTIYF. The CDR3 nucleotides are TGTGCCAGCTCACCAGGAGCCTCTGGAAACACCATATATTTT.

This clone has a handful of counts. CDR3 coding DNA: TGTGCCATCAGTAAGACAGGGGGCAACTATGGCTACACCTTC. Its protein product is CAISKTGGNYGYTF. The chain recombines TRBV10-3 with TRBJ1-2; the match to TRBD1 covers 10 bases. CDR3 length: 14 residues. The V gene's germline CDR1 is ENHRY and CDR2 SYGVKD. Trimming took 5 bases from V and 2 from J; bases not matched to a gene: 2.

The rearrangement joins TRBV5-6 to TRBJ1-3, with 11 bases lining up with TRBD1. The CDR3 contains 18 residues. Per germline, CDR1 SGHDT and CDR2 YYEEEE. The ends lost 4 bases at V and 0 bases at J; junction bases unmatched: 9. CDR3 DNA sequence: TGTGCCAGCAGCCCAAGTCCCGGGACAGGGGGCTCTGGAAACACCATATATTTT. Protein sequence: CASSPSPGTGGSGNTIYF.

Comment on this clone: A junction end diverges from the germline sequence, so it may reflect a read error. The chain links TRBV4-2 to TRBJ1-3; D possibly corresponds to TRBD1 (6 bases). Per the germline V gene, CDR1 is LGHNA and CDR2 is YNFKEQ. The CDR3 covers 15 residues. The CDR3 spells CASRQGGGAGNTIYF. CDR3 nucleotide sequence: TGTGCCAGCCGCCAAGGGGGGGGCGCTGGAAACACCATATATTTT.

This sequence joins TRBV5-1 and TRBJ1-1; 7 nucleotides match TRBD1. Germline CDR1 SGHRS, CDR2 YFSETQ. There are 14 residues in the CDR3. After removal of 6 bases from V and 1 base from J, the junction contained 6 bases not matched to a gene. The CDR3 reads CASMGTVQNTEAFF. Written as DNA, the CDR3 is TGCGCCAGCATGGGGACAGTCCAGAACACTGAAGCTTTCTTT.

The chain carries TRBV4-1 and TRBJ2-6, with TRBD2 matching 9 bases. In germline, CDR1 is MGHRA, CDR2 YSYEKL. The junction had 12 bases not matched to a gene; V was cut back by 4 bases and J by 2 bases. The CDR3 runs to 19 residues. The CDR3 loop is CASSPQKIAGAPGANVLTF. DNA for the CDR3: TGCGCCAGCAGCCCTCAAAAGATAGCGGGAGCCCCTGGGGCCAACGTCCTGACTTTC.

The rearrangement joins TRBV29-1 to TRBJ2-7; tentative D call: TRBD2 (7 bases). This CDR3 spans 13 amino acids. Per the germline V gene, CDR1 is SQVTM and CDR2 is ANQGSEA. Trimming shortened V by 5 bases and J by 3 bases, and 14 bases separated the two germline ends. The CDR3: CSVSGGGNYEQYF. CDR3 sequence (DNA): TGCAGCGTTTCTGGCGGGGGCAACTACGAGCAGTACTTC.

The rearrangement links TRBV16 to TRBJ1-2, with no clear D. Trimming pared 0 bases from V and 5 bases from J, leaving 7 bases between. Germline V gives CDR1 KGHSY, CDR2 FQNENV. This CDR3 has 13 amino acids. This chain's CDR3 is CASSQSTEYGYTF. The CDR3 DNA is TGTGCCAGCAGCCAATCCACAGAGTATGGCTACACCTTC.

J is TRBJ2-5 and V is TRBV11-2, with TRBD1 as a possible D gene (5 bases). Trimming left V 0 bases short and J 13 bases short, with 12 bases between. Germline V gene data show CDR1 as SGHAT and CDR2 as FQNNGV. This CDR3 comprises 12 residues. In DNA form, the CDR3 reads TGTGCCAGCAGCTTAGATATCAGGGATCCGTACTTC. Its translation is CASSLDIRDPYF. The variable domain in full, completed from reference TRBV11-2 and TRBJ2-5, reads EAGVAQSPRYKIIEKRQSVAFWCNPISGHATLYWYQQILGQGPKLLIQFQNNGVVDDSQLPKDRFSAERLKGVDSTLKIQPAKLEDSAVYLCASSLDIRDPYFGPGTRLLVL.

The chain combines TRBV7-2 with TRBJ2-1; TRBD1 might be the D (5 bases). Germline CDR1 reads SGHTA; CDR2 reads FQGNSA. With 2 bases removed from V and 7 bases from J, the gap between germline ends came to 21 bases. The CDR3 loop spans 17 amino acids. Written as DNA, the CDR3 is TGTGCCAGCAGCTTAAGCCCCACCGACAGTATGGGGAATGAGCAGTTCTTC. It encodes CASSLSPTDSMGNEQFF.

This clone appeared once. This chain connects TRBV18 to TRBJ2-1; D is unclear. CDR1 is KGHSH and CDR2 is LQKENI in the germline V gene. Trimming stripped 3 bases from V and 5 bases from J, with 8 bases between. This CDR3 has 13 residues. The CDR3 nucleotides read TGTGCCAGCTCACCTTTAGTTAACAATGAGCAGTTCTTC. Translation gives CASSPLVNNEQFF.